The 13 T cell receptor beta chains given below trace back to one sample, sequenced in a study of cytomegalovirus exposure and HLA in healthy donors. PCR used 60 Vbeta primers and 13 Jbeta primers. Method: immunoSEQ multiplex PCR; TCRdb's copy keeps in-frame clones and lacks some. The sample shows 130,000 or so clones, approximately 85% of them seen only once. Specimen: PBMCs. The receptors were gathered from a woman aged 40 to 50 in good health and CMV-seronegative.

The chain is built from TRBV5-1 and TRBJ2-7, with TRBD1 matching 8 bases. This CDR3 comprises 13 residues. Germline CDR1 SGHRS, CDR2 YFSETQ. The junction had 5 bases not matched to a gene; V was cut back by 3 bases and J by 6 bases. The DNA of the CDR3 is TGCGCCAGCAGCTACGGACAGGGACTCGAGCAGTACTTC. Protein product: CASSYGQGLEQYF.

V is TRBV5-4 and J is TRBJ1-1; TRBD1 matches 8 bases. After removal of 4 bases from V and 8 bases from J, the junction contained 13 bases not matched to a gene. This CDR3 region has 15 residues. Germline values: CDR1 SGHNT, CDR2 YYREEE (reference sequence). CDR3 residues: CASSQGTRGPPEAFF. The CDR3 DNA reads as TGTGCCAGCAGCCAGGGGACCAGGGGGCCCCCCGAAGCTTTCTTT.

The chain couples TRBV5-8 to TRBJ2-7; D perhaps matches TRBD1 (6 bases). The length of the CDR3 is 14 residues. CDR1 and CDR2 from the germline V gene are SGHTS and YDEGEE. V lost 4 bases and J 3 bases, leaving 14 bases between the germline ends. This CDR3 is CASSLRGVGYEQYF. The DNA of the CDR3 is TGTGCCAGCAGCCTCAGGGGCGTTGGCTACGAGCAGTACTTC.

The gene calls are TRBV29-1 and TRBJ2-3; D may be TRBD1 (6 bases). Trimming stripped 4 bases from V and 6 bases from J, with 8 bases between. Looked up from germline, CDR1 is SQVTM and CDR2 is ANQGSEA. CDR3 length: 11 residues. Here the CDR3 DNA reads TGCAGCGTTGTACAGGGCGATACGCAGTATTTT. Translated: CSVVQGDTQYF.

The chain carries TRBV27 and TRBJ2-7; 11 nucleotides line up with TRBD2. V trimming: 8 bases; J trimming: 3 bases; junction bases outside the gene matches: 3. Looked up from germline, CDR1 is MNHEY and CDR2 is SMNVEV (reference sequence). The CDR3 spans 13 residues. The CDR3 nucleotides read TGTGCCAGCGGGACTAGCGGAAACTACGAGCAGTACTTC. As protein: CASGTSGNYEQYF.

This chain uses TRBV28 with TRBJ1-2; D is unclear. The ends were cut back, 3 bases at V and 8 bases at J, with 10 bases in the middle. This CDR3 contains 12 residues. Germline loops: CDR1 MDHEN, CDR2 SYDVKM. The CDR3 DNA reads TGTGCCAGCAGTTTCTACGGGTGGGGCTACACCTTC. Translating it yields CASSFYGWGYTF.

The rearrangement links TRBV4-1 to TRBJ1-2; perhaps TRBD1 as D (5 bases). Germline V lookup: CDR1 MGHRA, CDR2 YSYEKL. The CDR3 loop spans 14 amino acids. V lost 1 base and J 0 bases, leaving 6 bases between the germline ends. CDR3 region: CASSQGGANYGYTF. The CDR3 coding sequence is TGCGCCAGCAGCCAAGGGGGGGCTAACTATGGCTACACCTTC.

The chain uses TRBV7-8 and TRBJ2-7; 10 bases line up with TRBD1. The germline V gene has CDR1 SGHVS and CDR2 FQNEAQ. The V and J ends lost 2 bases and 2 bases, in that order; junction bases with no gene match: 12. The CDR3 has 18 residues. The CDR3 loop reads CASSLIQGQGLEAYEQYF. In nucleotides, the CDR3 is TGTGCCAGCAGCTTAATTCAGGGACAGGGGTTAGAAGCCTACGAGCAGTACTTC.

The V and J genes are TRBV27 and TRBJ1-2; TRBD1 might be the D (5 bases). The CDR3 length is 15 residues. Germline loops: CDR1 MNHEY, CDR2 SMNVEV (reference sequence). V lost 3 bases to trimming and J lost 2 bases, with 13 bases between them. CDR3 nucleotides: TGTGCCAGCAGTTTTGGTGAAGGGGCCAACTATGGCTACACCTTC. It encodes CASSFGEGANYGYTF.

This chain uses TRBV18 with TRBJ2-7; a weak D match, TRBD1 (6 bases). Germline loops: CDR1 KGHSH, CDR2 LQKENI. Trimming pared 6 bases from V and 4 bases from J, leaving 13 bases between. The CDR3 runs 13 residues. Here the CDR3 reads CASSWTEDYEQYF. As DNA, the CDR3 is TGTGCCAGCTCCTGGACAGAGGATTACGAGCAGTACTTC.

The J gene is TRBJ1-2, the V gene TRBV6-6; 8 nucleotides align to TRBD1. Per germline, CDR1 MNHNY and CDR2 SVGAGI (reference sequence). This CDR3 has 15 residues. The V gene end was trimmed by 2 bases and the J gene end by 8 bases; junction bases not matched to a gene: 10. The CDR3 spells CASSYGQGARRGYTF. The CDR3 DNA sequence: TGTGCCAGCAGTTACGGTCAGGGGGCGCGTAGGGGCTACACCTTC.

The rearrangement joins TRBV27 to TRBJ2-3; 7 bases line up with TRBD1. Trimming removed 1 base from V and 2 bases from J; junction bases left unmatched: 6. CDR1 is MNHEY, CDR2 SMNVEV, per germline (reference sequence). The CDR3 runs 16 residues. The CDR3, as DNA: TGTGCCAGCAGTTTATTGGGCAGGGGGTTCACAGATACGCAGTATTTT. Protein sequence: CASSLLGRGFTDTQYF.

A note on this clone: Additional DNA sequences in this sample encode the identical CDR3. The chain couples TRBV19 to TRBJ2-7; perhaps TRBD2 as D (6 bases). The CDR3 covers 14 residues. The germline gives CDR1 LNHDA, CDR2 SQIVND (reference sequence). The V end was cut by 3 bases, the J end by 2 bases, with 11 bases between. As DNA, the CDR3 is TGTGCCAGTAGTATCTCGGGAGAGGCCTACGAGCAGTACTTC. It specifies CASSISGEAYEQYF. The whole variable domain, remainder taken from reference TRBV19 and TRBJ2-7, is DGGITQSPKYLFRKEGQNVTLSCEQNLNHDAMYWYRQDPGQGLRLIYYSQIVNDFQKGDIAEGYSVSREKKESFPLTVTSAQKNPTAFYLCASSISGEAYEQYFGPGTRLTVT.